The subject of this entry is one T cell receptor beta chain. Its target is unknown. Germline V gives CDR1 SGHNT, CDR2 YENEEA. V trimming: 0 bases; J trimming: 4 bases; junction bases outside the gene matches: 8. The CDR3 runs to 17 residues. This sample is drawn from a study of OX40 agonist ivuxolimab in advanced cancers. For the study at large: Ivuxolimab, an agonist antibody against OX40 (CD134), was given to patients. Partial responses were achieved by three patients: one hepatocellular carcinoma, two cutaneous melanoma. Broader study findings: In CD8+ T cells, expanded clones were on average more numerous than in CD4+.

Sequencing used immunoSEQ multiplex PCR; TCRdb keeps in-frame clones, though not all of them. The sample lists tens of thousands of clones, 88% occurring once. V and J are TRBV11-3 and TRBJ1-3, with 8 nucleotides matching TRBD1. Sequencing was performed on CD4+ or CD8+ T cells sorted from blood, taken in a trial of the OX40 agonist ivuxolimab. This clonotype was sampled from an adult with an advanced solid tumor such as melanoma, head and neck, liver or kidney cancer. CDR3 nucleotides: TGTGCCAGCAGCTTAGAAGCTGGACAGGGTTCAGGAAACACCATATATTTT. It encodes CASSLEAGQGSGNTIYF.